The present entry profiles one T cell receptor beta chain with its context. The data belong to a study of Ad26.COV2.S vaccination and SARS-CoV-2 variants. Study summary: The authors gave Ad26.COV2.S intramuscularly, either once or twice 56 days apart.

The table came from immunoSEQ multiplex PCR; TCRdb's copy has only in-frame clones and leaves some out. This sample yields about 350,000 clones, of which 70% to 90% are seen a single time; around a tenth belongs to the top ten. Treatment meaning: roughly 18 received Ad26.COV2.S at low or high dose, single or two shots; roughly five received placebo; per-sample allocation not given. All samples were drawn on day 63, counting from the first vaccine or placebo injection. V was pared by 4 bases and J by 4 bases, with 12 bases between. The CDR3 consists of 14 residues. Per the germline V gene, CDR1 is KGHDR and CDR2 is SFDVKD.

J is TRBJ2-5 and V is TRBV24-1; the D gene is possibly TRBD2 (6 bases). This specimen was peripheral blood, taken in a trial of Ad26.COV2.S vaccine versus placebo. The TCR sequence derives from a person aged 18 to 59 who received the Ad26.COV2.S COVID-19 vaccine or a placebo. CDR3 loop: CATSETRGAETQYF. The CDR3 region has the DNA TGTGCCACCAGTGAGACTAGGGGAGCAGAGACCCAGTACTTC.